Below, one TCR beta chain is given with its context. CDR3 length: 13 residues. Germline CDR1 MNHEY, CDR2 SMNVEV (reference sequence). V was clipped by 5 bases and J by 6 bases, with 11 bases between them. Uncontrolled infection, other autoimmune disease, pregnancy and lactation each barred patients from inclusion. The source material, RNA transcripts, was used to amplify TCR beta CDR3 regions. Initially, a first-round RT-PCR of the TCR CDR3 employed the HTBI primer set. Each CDR3 protein is one row after TCRdb ran MiXCR on the multiplex PCR reads. The repertoire holds 400,000 to 500,000 distinct CDR3 sequences, with roughly 13% as singletons. The sample originates from a study of T cells in Graves' hyperthyroidism and ophthalmopathy.

V gene TRBV27 combines with J gene TRBJ1-5; D is undetermined. Specimen: blood. This sequence originates from a woman aged 18-30 years with Graves' hyperthyroidism. Here the CDR3 DNA reads TGTGCCAGCAGTCCTACGGTGGGTCAGCCCCAGCATTTT. This gives the protein CASSPTVGQPQHF.